This is a list of T cell receptor beta chains from one sample in a study of blood T cell repertoires in COVID-19. Produced via immunoSEQ multiplex PCR; TCRdb's table is partial and in-frame only. The repertoire includes some 120,000 clones, around 86% of them detected once, and 12% sits in the top ten. Material for sequencing was peripheral blood. Every receptor here comes from a man between 60 and 75 years old with acute or convalescent COVID-19. The CDR3 runs from the conserved cysteine through the conserved F or W. The D gene is left open where the match is weak. Size values are once, few and many counts, or a class for expanded clones, and some rows have none.

once TRBJ1-2 14 TRBV7-8 TRBD1 CASSHKQGSYGYTF TGTGCCAGCAGCCATAAACAGGGGAGCTATGGCTACACCTTC
. TRBJ2-2 18 TRBV7-9 TRBD2 CASSPGEGLAGNTGELFF TGTGCCAGCAGCCCGGGAGAAGGGCTAGCGGGTAACACCGGGGAGCTGTTTTTT
. TRBJ2-7 12 TRBV3-1/TRBV3-2 TRBD1 CATRGPGFEQYF TGTGCCACTAGGGGGCCGGGCTTCGAGCAGTACTTC
. TRBJ2-3 15 TRBV18 . CASSPPGQGTDTQYF TGTGCCAGCTCACCACCGGGACAAGGCACAGATACGCAGTATTTT
. TRBJ1-2 15 TRBV13 TRBD1 CASSSGQGAQNGYTF TGTGCCAGCAGCTCCGGACAGGGGGCTCAAAACGGCTACACCTTC
. TRBJ2-5 17 TRBV11-2 TRBD2 CASSSFGLAVQQETQYF TGTGCCAGCAGCTCCTTCGGACTAGCGGTCCAGCAGGAGACCCAGTACTTC
few TRBJ1-2 12 TRBV2 . CASKPRSPGYTF TGTGCCAGCAAACCGCGGAGCCCTGGCTACACCTTC
few TRBJ1-1 14 TRBV19 TRBD1 CASTPGGLYTEAFF TGTGCCAGTACTCCAGGGGGCTTGTACACTGAAGCTTTCTTT
. TRBJ2-3 17 TRBV5-1 TRBD2 CASSFNSGRGSTDTQYF TGCGCCAGCAGCTTTAATAGCGGGAGAGGGAGCACAGATACGCAGTATTTT
. TRBJ1-2 15 TRBV6-1 . CASSDQGLAVYGYTF TGTGCCAGCAGTGATCAGGGACTGGCTGTCTATGGCTACACCTTC
. TRBJ2-7 16 TRBV23-1 . CASSQSSGRAAYEQYF TGCGCCAGCAGTCAATCCTCCGGCAGGGCGGCCTACGAGCAGTACTTC
. TRBJ1-2 12 TRBV13 . CASSLYREGYTF TGTGCCAGCAGCTTATACAGGGAAGGCTACACCTTC
once TRBJ2-7 16 TRBV3-1/TRBV3-2 . CASSQFLSGAAHEQYF TGTGCCAGCAGCCAATTCTTATCGGGAGCCGCCCACGAGCAGTACTTC
. TRBJ2-3 15 TRBV6-5 TRBD2 CASRPGLAGADTQYF TGTGCCAGCAGACCGGGACTAGCGGGGGCAGATACGCAGTATTTT
. TRBJ1-1 14 TRBV28 TRBD1 CASSLRQGGTEAFF TGTGCCAGCAGTCTTAGACAGGGCGGGACTGAAGCTTTCTTT